This TCR beta chain derives from a study of T cell responses to AZD1222 COVID-19 vaccine (dated by TCRdb to about 2021). About the investigation overall: TCR sequencing covered fewer than 250 trial participants: about 210 given two doses of AZD1222 and 26 given two doses of MenACWY control vaccine. Enrollment into the trials was organized by age into subgroups of 18-55, 56-69 and 70-plus years, and those subgroups contained roughly 150, 30 and 60 TCR-sequenced participants, respectively. What the authors observed across the whole study: Nearly half of unique spike-specific TCRs reportedly recognized epitopes outside regions mutated in the B.1.351 and B.1.1.7 variants. The whole spike protein was spanned by vaccine-associated CD4 TCRs, and dominant responses were seen in regions 160-218 and 743-854. Most participants were white British and females outnumbered males, and the authors suggested that clonal diversity may have been underestimated. After two AZD1222 doses, spike-specific TCR breadth and depth were significantly higher than at day 0 and than in MenACWY recipients. The 56-69-year group was small, and its depth increase did not reach significance, likely because of low power. Conclusions about previously exposed vaccinees were limited because only 6 or 7 AZD1222 recipients were SARS-CoV-2 seropositive at baseline. Because no day 14 peak-response samples were available, repertoires were characterized only after the peak T cell response.

The CDR3 regions of human TCRbeta chains were subjected to immunosequencing. The study's processing was this. TCRs in the repertoires were compared against a reference library of SARS-CoV-2-specific TCRs that had been generated with the MIRA antigen-specificity platform. Breadth meant the fraction of unique TCRs that were SARS-CoV-2-associated, whereas depth meant the fraction of total T cells that were SARS-CoV-2-associated. Using the MIRA data, every spike-specific TCR was mapped to the spike region that the TCR reacted to and assigned to either a CD4 or a CD8 class. Log10-transformed breadth and depth values were compared by one-way ANOVA with Sidak's multiple comparisons tests. TCRdb carries this immuneACCESS record with in-frame sequences only. Its versions omit some clonotypes, under half of them owing to an unresolved V gene in the studies checked, with the rest unexplained. The V and J calls and clone size come from that table; D and trimming were worked out from the DNA. In all, the sample holds some 94,000 clones, and about 92% of those were seen once. The ten largest make up approximately 5% of the sample.

What the time point label conveys for this sample: about 28 days (+/-7) after the second vaccine dose. AZD1222 recipients whose second dose came at about 4 weeks and those whose second dose came at about 12 weeks were combined into one group, since spike-specific TCR depth and breadth did not differ between the two schedules. Vaccinee samples were obtained from the UK trials COV001 and COV002, which included a single-blind randomized controlled phase 2/3 trial of AZD1222 (ChAdOx1 nCoV-19) in healthy adults. For TCRbeta chain sequencing, PBMC samples were collected from trial participants at day 0 and at day 28 after the second dose. Concerning this clone: What this receptor recognizes is not known. No clone much larger than this one lies a single base away; base qualities are absent.

Relative to germline, V is missing 1 base and J is missing 5 bases, with 4 bases of the junction outside any gene match. CDR1 and CDR2 are drawn from the germline V gene: SGHTA, FQGNSA. Inclusive of the bounding cysteine and phenylalanine, the CDR3 is 14 residues long. The DNA shown is the 42-base CDR3, in frame from base 1. Here the chain combines TRBV7-2 and TRBJ2-5, and TRBD2 aligns with 7 junction nucleotides. The starting material was peripheral blood, obtained 28 days after the second AZD1222 dose. The TCR comes from an adult who received the AZD1222 COVID-19 vaccine. CDR3 sequence: CASSLVAGVETQYF. The DNA sequence is as follows: TGTGCCAGCAGCTTAGTCGCGGGGGTGGAGACCCAGTACTTC. Joined to the reference TRBV7-2 and TRBJ2-5 proteins, this CDR3 gives the full variable domain: GAGVSQSPSNKVTEKGKDVELRCDPISGHTALYWYRQSLGQGLEFLIYFQGNSAPDKSGLPSDRFSAERTGGSVSTLTIQRTQQEDSAVYLCASSLVAGVETQYFGPGTRLLVL.